Following are 7 T cell receptor beta chains from one sample sequenced in a study of blood T cell repertoires in COVID-19. Sequenced by immunoSEQ multiplex PCR; TCRdb stores in-frame clones only, minus some. The sample shows about 250,000 clones, around 90% of them seen only once. Material for sequencing was peripheral blood. These receptors were taken from a woman in her 40s who had recovered from COVID-19.

This clone occurred once. CDR3 bases: TGTGCCAGTAGTAGCGACAGGGGTTGGCACCTAGGGGGTGGGACTGAAGCTTTCTTT. It is translated as CASSSDRGWHLGGGTEAFF. The chain couples TRBV19 to TRBJ1-1, with TRBD1 identical over 8 bases. CDR3 length: 19 amino acids. Germline assignment: CDR1 LNHDA and CDR2 SQIVND (reference sequence). The junction had 21 bases not matched to a gene; V was cut back by 4 bases and J by 5 bases.

The chain links TRBV28 to TRBJ2-1, with 7 bases matching TRBD2. The CDR3 is made up of 15 amino acids. The germline V gene encodes CDR1 MDHEN and CDR2 SYDVKM. V lost 3 bases and J lost 0; bases outside the gene matches: 2. Here the CDR3 reads CASSFGGGSYNEQFF. CDR3 coding DNA: TGTGCCAGCAGTTTTGGGGGGGGCTCCTACAATGAGCAGTTCTTC.

The gene calls are TRBV11-2 and TRBJ2-7, with D maybe TRBD1 (6 bases). This CDR3 spans 14 amino acids. With 5 bases removed from V and 4 bases from J, the gap between germline ends came to 15 bases. Looked up from germline, CDR1 is SGHAT and CDR2 is FQNNGV. CDR3 residues: CASSHNRVRYEQYF. Here the CDR3 DNA reads TGTGCCAGCAGCCATAACAGGGTGAGGTACGAGCAGTACTTC. The complete variable domain, with remaining parts taken from reference TRBV11-2 and TRBJ2-7, reads EAGVAQSPRYKIIEKRQSVAFWCNPISGHATLYWYQQILGQGPKLLIQFQNNGVVDDSQLPKDRFSAERLKGVDSTLKIQPAKLEDSAVYLCASSHNRVRYEQYFGPGTRLTVT.

This chain connects TRBV30 to TRBJ2-7; 8 positions match TRBD2. The V gene end was trimmed by 3 bases and the J gene end by 0 bases; junction bases not matched to a gene: 10. From germline, CDR1 is GTSNPN and CDR2 SVGIG (reference sequence). The CDR3 is made up of 16 amino acids. The CDR3 nucleotides are TGTGCCTGGAGAACCCTAGCGGGCCCGGGCTCCTACGAGCAGTACTTC. Translated, it gives CAWRTLAGPGSYEQYF.

The rearrangement links TRBV3-1 (or the pseudogene TRBV3-2) to TRBJ2-3; D gene uncertain. Germline V gene lookup returns CDR1 LGHDT and CDR2 YNNKEL (reference sequence). The V end was cut by 4 bases, the J end by 0 bases, with 17 bases between. The CDR3 sequence is 17 residues long. The CDR3 DNA follows: TGTGCCAGCAGCCCCCGCGTGAGTAAAATTAGCACAGATACGCAGTATTTT. As protein: CASSPRVSKISTDTQYF.

V and J are TRBV13 and TRBJ2-3, with D tentatively TRBD1 (7 bases). The CDR3 has 14 residues. From germline, CDR1 is PRHDT and CDR2 FYEKMQ (reference sequence). V was clipped by 5 bases and J by 2 bases, with 11 bases between them. The CDR3 sequence: CASSPGGFTDTQYF. CDR3 nucleotide sequence: TGTGCCAGCAGCCCAGGGGGGTTCACAGATACGCAGTATTTT.

The rearrangement links TRBV18 to TRBJ2-5, with TRBD2 matching over 11 bases. The germline CDR1 and CDR2 sequences are KGHSH and LQKENI. This CDR3 comprises 16 residues. The trim removed 3 bases at V and 2 bases at J, leaving 5 bases unmatched. The CDR3 coding sequence is TGTGCCAGCTCACCGATTAGCGGGAGGGGGCAAGAGACCCAGTACTTC. The encoded protein is CASSPISGRGQETQYF. Drawing the rest from reference TRBV18 and TRBJ2-5, the complete variable domain is NAGVMQNPRHLVRRRGQEARLRCSPMKGHSHVYWYRQLPEEGLKFMVYLQKENIIDESGMPKERFSAEFPKEGPSILRIQQVVRGDSAAYFCASSPISGRGQETQYFGPGTRLLVL.